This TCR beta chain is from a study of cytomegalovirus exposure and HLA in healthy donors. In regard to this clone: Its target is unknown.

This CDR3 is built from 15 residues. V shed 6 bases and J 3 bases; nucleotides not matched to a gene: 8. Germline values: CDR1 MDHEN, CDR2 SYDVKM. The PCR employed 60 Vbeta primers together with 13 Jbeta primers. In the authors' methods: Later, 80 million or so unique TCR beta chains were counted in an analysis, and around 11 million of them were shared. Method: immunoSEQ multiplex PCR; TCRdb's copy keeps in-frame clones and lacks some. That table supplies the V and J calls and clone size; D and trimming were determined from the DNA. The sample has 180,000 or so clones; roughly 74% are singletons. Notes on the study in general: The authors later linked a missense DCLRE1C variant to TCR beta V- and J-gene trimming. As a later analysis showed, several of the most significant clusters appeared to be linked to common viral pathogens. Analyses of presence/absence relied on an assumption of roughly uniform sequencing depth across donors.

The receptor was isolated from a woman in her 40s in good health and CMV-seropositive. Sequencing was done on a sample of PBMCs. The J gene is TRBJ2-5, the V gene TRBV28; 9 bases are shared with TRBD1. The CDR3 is CASRPYRGQKETQYF. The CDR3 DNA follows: TGTGCCAGCAGACCCTACAGGGGGCAGAAAGAGACCCAGTACTTC.